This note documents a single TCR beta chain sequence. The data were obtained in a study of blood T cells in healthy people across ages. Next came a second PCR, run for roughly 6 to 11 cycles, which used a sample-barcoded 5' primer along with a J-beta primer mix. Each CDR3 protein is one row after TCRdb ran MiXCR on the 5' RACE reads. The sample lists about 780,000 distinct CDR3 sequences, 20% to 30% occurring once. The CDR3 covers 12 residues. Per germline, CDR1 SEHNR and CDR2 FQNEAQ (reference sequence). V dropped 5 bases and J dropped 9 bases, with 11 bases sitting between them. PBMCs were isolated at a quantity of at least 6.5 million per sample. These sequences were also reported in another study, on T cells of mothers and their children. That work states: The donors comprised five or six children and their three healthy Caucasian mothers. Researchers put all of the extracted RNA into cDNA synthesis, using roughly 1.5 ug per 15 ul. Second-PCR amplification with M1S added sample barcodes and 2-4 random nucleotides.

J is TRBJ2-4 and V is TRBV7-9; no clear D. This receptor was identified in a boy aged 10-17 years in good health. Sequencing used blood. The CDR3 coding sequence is TGTGCCAGCAGCCAGGACCGCGCCATTCAGTACTTC. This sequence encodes CASSQDRAIQYF.